A single sample is the source of the 18 T cell receptor beta chains below, sequenced in a study of graft-versus-host responses after intestinal transplantation (dated by TCRdb to the early 2020s). The library was produced with the immunoSEQ multiplex PCR assay. Held by TCRdb, this immuneACCESS table contains in-frame sequences only and omits some clones. Under half of the omission traces to an unresolved V gene where checked; the cause of the rest is unknown. In this sample the table shows around 39,000 clones, approximately 93% of which occur a single time. The top ten clones comprise 3.5% to 4% of the sample. The sequenced sample was PBMCs, obtained roughly 780 days after intestinal transplantation. These TCRs come from a human patient who received an intestinal transplant, so some T cells may come from the graft donor.

The rearrangement links TRBV18 to TRBJ1-3, with no clear D. With 5 bases removed from V and 1 base from J, the gap between germline ends came to 6 bases. Per germline, CDR1 KGHSH and CDR2 LQKENI. The CDR3 has 13 amino acids. This CDR3 reads CASSGESGNTIYF. CDR3 nucleotide sequence: TGTGCCAGCTCAGGGGAATCTGGAAACACCATATATTTT. The full variable domain, its missing parts supplied by reference TRBV18 and TRBJ1-3, is NAGVMQNPRHLVRRRGQEARLRCSPMKGHSHVYWYRQLPEEGLKFMVYLQKENIIDESGMPKERFSAEFPKEGPSILRIQQVVRGDSAAYFCASSGESGNTIYFGEGSWLTVV.

The gene calls are TRBV5-1 and TRBJ2-2, with 9 nucleotides matching TRBD1. Trimming at V came to 2 bases and at J to 6 bases, leaving 5 bases not matched to a gene. The CDR3 runs 15 residues. Germline-derived CDR1 and CDR2 are SGHRS and YFSETQ. CDR3 coding DNA: TGCGCCAGCAGCTTCCGGGACAGGGTGGCCGGGGAGCTGTTTTTT. Translating gives CASSFRDRVAGELFF.

This sequence joins TRBV5-1 and TRBJ2-5; D uncertain. The CDR3 runs to 15 residues. V lost 0 bases to trimming and J lost 1 base, with 10 bases between them. Per germline, CDR1 SGHRS and CDR2 YFSETQ. CDR3 residues: CASSLGVTTQETQYF. The CDR3 region has the DNA TGCGCCAGCAGCTTGGGCGTAACAACCCAAGAGACCCAGTACTTC.

The chain couples TRBV28 to TRBJ2-7; D possibly corresponds to TRBD2 (6 bases). The CDR3 length is 10 residues. The V end lost 11 bases, the J end lost 6 bases, and 11 bases lay between the germline ends. Germline V gene sequence: CDR1 MDHEN, CDR2 SYDVKM. This chain's CDR3 is CAVPRGEQYF. The DNA of the CDR3 is TGTGCCGTCCCGCGGGGCGAGCAGTACTTC. The variable domain in full, with the rest retrieved from reference TRBV28 and TRBJ2-7, is DVKVTQSSRYLVKRTGEKVFLECVQDMDHENMFWYRQDPGLGLRLIYFSYDVKMKEKGDIPEGYSVSREKKERFSLILESASTNQTSMYLCAVPRGEQYFGPGTRLTVT.

This chain links TRBV16 with TRBJ1-2, with D maybe TRBD1 (6 bases). This CDR3 has 16 residues. V was clipped by 2 bases and J by 0 bases, with 13 bases between them. Germline loops: CDR1 KGHSY, CDR2 FQNENV. The CDR3 sequence: CASSQPDRIPNYGYTF. The CDR3 nucleotides read TGTGCCAGCAGCCAACCCGACAGGATACCTAACTATGGCTACACCTTC.

This rearrangement joins TRBV19 to TRBJ2-5; 13 nucleotides agree with TRBD2. The CDR3 covers 16 residues. CDR1 is LNHDA, CDR2 SQIVND, per germline (reference sequence). Trimming took 5 bases from V and 1 from J; bases not matched to a gene: 4. The CDR3 reads CASSLGLAGAQETQYF. Written as DNA, the CDR3 is TGTGCCAGTAGTCTTGGACTAGCGGGAGCCCAAGAGACCCAGTACTTC. Variable domain in full (rest from reference TRBV19 and TRBJ2-5): DGGITQSPKYLFRKEGQNVTLSCEQNLNHDAMYWYRQDPGQGLRLIYYSQIVNDFQKGDIAEGYSVSREKKESFPLTVTSAQKNPTAFYLCASSLGLAGAQETQYFGPGTRLLVL.

V usage is TRBV9 and J usage is TRBJ2-1, with no clear D. V was shortened by 4 bases and J by 11 bases, with 16 bases between the two germline ends. This CDR3 comprises 13 residues. Germline CDR1 reads SGDLS; CDR2 reads YYNGEE. This CDR3 reads CASSPPQRFKQFF. The CDR3 DNA sequence: TGTGCCAGCAGCCCCCCACAGCGTTTCAAGCAGTTCTTC.

The rearrangement links TRBV13 to TRBJ2-3; TRBD1 aligns across 7 bases. The length of the CDR3 is 15 residues. CDR1 is PRHDT, CDR2 FYEKMQ, per germline (reference sequence). After removal of 6 bases from V and 0 bases from J, the junction contained 6 bases not matched to a gene. The CDR3 spells CASRETGRSTDTQYF. CDR3 DNA sequence: TGTGCCAGCAGGGAGACAGGGCGCAGCACAGATACGCAGTATTTT.

In this sample, this clone turned up once. The chain joins TRBV30 to TRBJ1-1; D is uncertain. The V end lost 2 bases, the J end lost 11 bases, and 12 bases lay between the germline ends. CDR3 length equals 11 residues. Germline CDR1 and CDR2: GTSNPN and SVGIG (reference sequence). The CDR3 reads CAWSLNPDAFF. DNA for the CDR3: TGTGCCTGGAGTCTAAATCCGGACGCTTTCTTT.

The chain uses TRBV4-1 and TRBJ1-1; possibly TRBD1 for D (5 bases). Germline values: CDR1 MGHRA, CDR2 YSYEKL. The CDR3 covers 15 residues. Trimming removed 0 bases from V and 8 bases from J, with 16 bases in between. The CDR3 spells CASSQEAVQGWEAFF. The DNA for the CDR3 is TGCGCCAGCAGCCAAGAGGCGGTGCAGGGTTGGGAAGCTTTCTTT.

The rearrangement links TRBV18 to TRBJ2-1; possibly TRBD2 for D (5 bases). Germline V gene data show CDR1 as KGHSH and CDR2 as LQKENI. There are 15 residues in the CDR3. V lost 5 bases and J 0 bases, leaving 11 bases between the germline ends. The CDR3 protein is CASSTRASSYNEQFF. CDR3 nucleotides: TGTGCCAGCTCAACGCGGGCCAGCTCCTACAATGAGCAGTTCTTC.

The chain joins TRBV2 to TRBJ2-3; 14 nucleotides match TRBD2. Germline lookup yields CDR1 SNHLY and CDR2 FYNNEI. The CDR3 extends over 20 amino acids. Trimming cost V 5 bases and J 0 bases; bases outside gene matches: 13. The CDR3 here is CASSFTGSTSGGASTDTQYF. CDR3 coding DNA: TGTGCCAGCAGTTTCACAGGGTCGACTAGCGGGGGGGCCAGCACAGATACGCAGTATTTT.

The chain carries TRBV5-5 and TRBJ1-3; 9 positions agree with TRBD1. Germline CDR1 reads SGHKS; CDR2 reads YYEKEE (reference sequence). CDR3 length: 15 residues. Losses at the gene ends were 3 bases for V and 1 base for J; bases not matched to a gene: 2. The CDR3 DNA sequence: TGTGCCAGCAGCTCACAGGGGGCTTCTGGAAACACCATATATTTT. Translating gives CASSSQGASGNTIYF.

The chain combines TRBV9 with TRBJ2-1, with D perhaps matching TRBD2 (5 bases). CDR3 size: 13 residues. Deletions cut 0 bases from V and 7 bases from J, with 8 bases between. Germline V gene data show CDR1 as SGDLS and CDR2 as YYNGEE. The CDR3 bases are TGTGCCAGCAGCGTAGGGGGAGCGAATGAGCAGTTCTTC. Encoded protein: CASSVGGANEQFF. The complete variable domain, with remaining parts taken from reference TRBV9 and TRBJ2-1, reads DSGVTQTPKHLITATGQRVTLRCSPRSGDLSVYWYQQSLDQGLQFLIQYYNGEERAKGNILERFSAQQFPDLHSELNLSSLELGDSALYFCASSVGGANEQFFGPGTRLTVL.

The J gene is TRBJ1-5, the V gene TRBV13, with D unclear. Germline CDR1 reads PRHDT; CDR2 reads FYEKMQ (reference sequence). V shed 0 bases and J shed 2 bases, with 17 bases lying between them. The CDR3 runs 18 residues. In DNA form, the CDR3 reads TGTGCCAGCAGCTTAGGACCGGCCCTGCCTGGGCGCAATCAGCCCCAGCATTTT. Translated: CASSLGPALPGRNQPQHF.

Here the CDR3 reads CASSRTTTSYEQYF. Written as DNA, the CDR3 is TGTGCCAGCAGCCGGACTACTACCTCCTACGAGCAGTACTTC. V and J are TRBV6-5 and TRBJ2-7; a possible D gene is TRBD2 (6 bases). The CDR3 is made up of 14 amino acids. Germline CDR1 is MNHEY and CDR2 is SVGAGI. V was pared by 6 bases and J by 0 bases, with 12 bases between.

The V gene is TRBV7-9, the J gene TRBJ2-7, with a tentative D call TRBD1 (6 bases). This CDR3 region has 16 residues. V was trimmed by 5 bases and J by 3 bases, leaving 20 bases between them. From germline, CDR1 is SEHNR and CDR2 FQNEAQ (reference sequence). The CDR3 loop is CASSRPLTGLYYEQYF. The CDR3 region has the DNA TGTGCCAGCAGCCGTCCTCTGACAGGTCTCTACTACGAGCAGTACTTC.

About this clone itself: At one of its ends the junction is not consistent with the germline gene, which may arise from a read error. The genes are TRBV13 and TRBJ1-1; no definite D call. The CDR3 contains 12 residues. Germline V gene lookup returns CDR1 PRHDT and CDR2 FYEKMQ (reference sequence). CDR3 sequence reads: CASRLENTEAFF. The DNA for the CDR3 is TGTGCCAGCAGGTTAGAAAACACTGAAGCTTTCTTT.